What follows are 18 T cell receptor beta chains derived from one specimen sequenced in a study of regulatory T cells in long-lasting Graves disease. The time point denotes: newly diagnosed GD, antithyroid drugs for less than 3 months. RNA isolated from PBMCs was used to make the TCR library. In building TCR beta libraries, iRepertoire HTBI primers were used together with Arm-PCR of CDR3 regions. TCRdb itself ran the multiplex PCR reads through MiXCR, one entry per CDR3 protein. The data contain about 530,000 distinct CDR3 sequences, more than 15% of them singletons. Separately, the same data were catalogued under a study of T cells in Graves' hyperthyroidism and ophthalmopathy.

The sequenced sample was peripheral blood mononuclear cells (PBMCs), obtained at new diagnosis, from a patient treated with antithyroid drugs. All receptors come from a woman aged 35-60 years with Graves disease.

This clonotype was recorded a few times. This sequence may be a read error, since a much larger clone differs from it by one base. V gene TRBV3-1 combines with J gene TRBJ1-1; D unclear. Trimming left V 1 base short and J 3 bases short, with 6 bases between. CDR3 length: 13 residues. CDR1 is LGHDT and CDR2 is YNNKEL in the germline V gene (reference sequence). The chain's CDR3 is CASSQAMDTEAFF. The CDR3 DNA reads as TGTGCCAGCAGCCAAGCGATGGACACTGAAGCTTTCTTT.

On this clonotype itself: A much larger clonotype is one base distant, so this may be a read error. The genes are TRBV20-1 and TRBJ2-7; 7 bases align to TRBD1. The DNA end lines up better with TRBJ2-3; the J call may be wrong. The germline gives CDR1 DFQATT, CDR2 SNEGSKA (reference sequence). This CDR3 comprises 16 residues. The CDR3 loop is CSASLQGQLTPDTQYF. The CDR3 bases are TGCAGTGCAAGTCTCCAGGGACAGTTAACCCCAGATACGCAGTATTTT.

This clonotype has just a few counts. This rearrangement joins TRBV5-1 to TRBJ2-7; either TRBD1 or TRBD2 may fit D (5 bases each). This CDR3 spans 14 amino acids. Germline CDR1 reads SGHRS; CDR2 reads YFSETQ. The V gene lost 0 bases and the J gene lost 3 bases, with 10 bases spanning the gap. The CDR3 region has the DNA TGCGCCAGCAGCTTGGCCGGGGCGGGCTACGAGCAGTACTTC. Translated: CASSLAGAGYEQYF.

This clonotype turned up a few times. The chain combines TRBV12-3 or TRBV12-4 with TRBJ2-5; a possible D gene is TRBD1 (9 bases). V was pared by 2 bases and J by 5 bases, with 27 bases between. The CDR3 consists of 19 residues. In nucleotides, the CDR3 is TGTGCCAGCAGTTTATGGGGACAGGGTAGCGGGGAGAGGAGGGAGACCCAGTACTTC. It yields the protein CASSLWGQGSGERRETQYF.

This clonotype was picked up one time. This may stem from a read error, because a much larger clone lies one nucleotide away. The chain employs TRBV20-1 and TRBJ2-4; weak D call: TRBD1 (5 bases). The J call is in doubt because the DNA end fits TRBJ2-1 better. The CDR3 is made up of 13 amino acids. Per the germline V gene, CDR1 is DFQATT and CDR2 is SNEGSKA (reference sequence). The CDR3 region is CSARSGLGNIQFF. CDR3 nucleotides: TGCAGTGCTAGATCAGGGTTAGGAAACATTCAGTTCTTC.

J is TRBJ2-3 and V is TRBV12-3 or TRBV12-4; the match to TRBD2 covers 9 bases. Near its end, the DNA agrees better with TRBJ2-5, so the J call may be wrong. This CDR3 has 16 amino acids. The CDR3 region is CASSLALAGFGGTQYF. The DNA of the CDR3 is TGTGCCAGCAGTTTGGCACTAGCGGGCTTCGGAGGGACCCAGTACTTC.

This clonotype has a count of ten or more. J is TRBJ1-2 and V is TRBV12-3 or TRBV12-4, with D unresolved. Trimming removed 2 bases from V and 4 bases from J, with 17 bases in between. The CDR3 runs 16 residues. CDR3 sequence reads: CASSLSRRPTTYGYTF. In nucleotides, the CDR3 is TGTGCCAGCAGTTTAAGTAGGCGACCTACAACCTATGGCTACACCTTC.

The chain carries TRBV19 and TRBJ2-5; TRBD1 might be the D (6 bases). V lost 6 bases, J lost 4 bases, and 12 bases lay in between. The CDR3 sequence is 13 residues long. Germline lookup yields CDR1 LNHDA and CDR2 SQIVND (reference sequence). CDR3 sequence reads: CASSTTGVETQYF. CDR3 DNA: TGTGCCAGTAGCACGACAGGAGTAGAGACCCAGTACTTC.

This clonotype appeared a few times. The chain has TRBV7-9 and TRBJ2-7; 8 bases match TRBD1. CDR1 is SEHNR and CDR2 is FQNEAQ in the germline V gene (reference sequence). Trimming removed 5 bases from V and 7 bases from J; junction bases left unmatched: 13. The CDR3 has 15 amino acids. This CDR3 reads CASSNPAGGYREQYF. Here the CDR3 DNA reads TGTGCCAGCAGCAACCCCGCAGGGGGCTATCGGGAGCAGTACTTC.

This clonotype was detected many times. The CDR3 spells CASDKTGAGKNIQYF. The CDR3 DNA reads as TGTGCCAGCGATAAGACAGGGGCGGGCAAAAACATTCAGTACTTC. The V call is TRBV2, the J call TRBJ2-4, with TRBD1 matching 8 bases. This CDR3 is built from 15 residues. With 8 bases clipped from V and 3 bases from J, the junction kept 9 bases outside the gene matches. Germline CDR1 is SNHLY and CDR2 is FYNNEI.

This clonotype occurred a few times. This chain links TRBV4-2 with TRBJ1-3; 7 nucleotides agree with TRBD1. The CDR3 is 16 residues long. The V segment lost 1 base and the J segment 4 bases; nucleotides outside the gene matches: 7. CDR1 LGHNA and CDR2 YNFKEQ come from the germline V gene. CDR3 region: CASSQGSATGGNTIYF. Written as DNA, the CDR3 is TGTGCCAGCAGCCAAGGCTCGGCGACAGGGGGAAACACCATATATTTT.

J is TRBJ1-5 and V is TRBV19; D perhaps matches TRBD1 (6 bases). The V and J ends lost 3 bases and 1 base respectively, with 16 bases between them. The CDR3 is 17 amino acids. Germline V gene data show CDR1 as LNHDA and CDR2 as SQIVND (reference sequence). The CDR3 nucleotides read TGTGCCAGTAGTATTAACGGAGGGGGTGGCAGCAATCAGCCCCAGCATTTT. Translated, it gives CASSINGGGGSNQPQHF.

This clonotype was observed a few times. J is TRBJ2-7 and V is TRBV27, with a weak D call TRBD1 (6 bases). Trimming removed 6 bases at V and 0 bases at J, with 15 bases between. The V gene's germline CDR1 is MNHEY and CDR2 SMNVEV (reference sequence). The CDR3 runs 15 residues. The CDR3 region is CASRETGTNSYEQYF. DNA for the CDR3: TGTGCCAGCAGGGAGACCGGGACAAACTCCTACGAGCAGTACTTC.

J is TRBJ2-7 and V is TRBV29-1; a possible D gene is TRBD2 (5 bases). Germline V gene sequence: CDR1 SQVTM, CDR2 ANQGSEA. With 0 bases removed from V and 6 bases from J, the gap between germline ends came to 15 bases. This CDR3 contains 14 residues. The CDR3 DNA follows: TGCAGCGTTGAAGATCTAATGAGGGTAGGCGAGCAGTACTTC. Translation gives CSVEDLMRVGEQYF.

This clonotype came up a few times. The CDR3 loop reads CATSDGGTTNEKLFF. The CDR3 DNA reads TGCGCCACCTCCGACGGGGGAACAACTAATGAAAAACTGTTTTTT. This chain connects TRBV5-1 to TRBJ1-4; possibly TRBD1 for D (5 bases). Trimming stripped 9 bases from V and 0 bases from J, with 15 bases between. Germline V gives CDR1 SGHRS, CDR2 YFSETQ. The CDR3 is 15 amino acids.

The chain employs TRBV6-9 and TRBJ1-5; TRBD1 agrees at 11 bases. Trimming cost V 3 bases and J 5 bases; bases outside gene matches: 6. The V gene's germline CDR1 is MNHGY and CDR2 SVAAGI. The CDR3 extends over 16 amino acids. The CDR3: CASSYDGQGADQPQHF. The CDR3 DNA follows: TGTGCCAGCAGTTACGACGGACAGGGGGCCGATCAGCCCCAGCATTTT.

This clonotype was counted many times. This chain connects TRBV12-3 or TRBV12-4 to TRBJ1-5, with 7 positions matching TRBD1. The CDR3 covers 16 residues. Losses at the gene ends were 6 bases for V and 1 base for J; bases not matched to a gene: 9. CDR3 sequence: CASSQGATGSNQPQHF. DNA for the CDR3: TGTGCCAGCAGCCAAGGGGCGACAGGGAGCAATCAGCCCCAGCATTTT.

Concerning this clonotype itself: Relative to the germline gene, one junction end is altered; a read error may explain this. The chain uses TRBV18 and TRBJ2-7; 8 bases are shared with TRBD2. The germline gives CDR1 KGHSH, CDR2 LQKENI. This CDR3 comprises 15 residues. The CDR3 coding sequence is TGTGCCTGCTCACCAAGCGGGGGCGGCAGCTACGAGCAGTACTTC. Translating gives CACSPSGGGSYEQYF.